This T cell receptor beta chain was observed in a study of cytotoxic CD8 clonotypes in ibrutinib-treated CLL. The overall study: 11 relapsed/refractory, approximately 15 treatment-naive; about 17 IGHV unmutated. Broader study findings: Clonality went up at the time of ibrutinib response, stayed stable in sustained remission, and later dropped back toward its baseline level at progression.

Produced via immunoSEQ multiplex PCR; TCRdb's table is partial and in-frame only. The table has approximately 84,000 clones, roughly three quarters seen once; the top ten hold approximately 5.1%. Per germline, CDR1 SGHRS and CDR2 YFSETQ. V was cut by 0 bases and J by 0 bases, with 7 bases left in between. This CDR3 has 15 residues. Points on this clone: Its antigen is currently unknown.

The clonotype was recovered from a human donor with chronic lymphocytic leukemia. The source was PBMCs, collected after 12 months of ibrutinib treatment. The rearrangement uses TRBV5-1 and TRBJ1-3; D is uncertain. CDR3 nucleotide sequence: TGCGCCAGCAGCTTGGACGGCTTCTCTGGAAACACCATATATTTT. Amino acids: CASSLDGFSGNTIYF. The whole variable domain, filled in from reference TRBV5-1 and TRBJ1-3, reads KAGVTQTPRYLIKTRGQQVTLSCSPISGHRSVSWYQQTPGQGLQFLFEYFSETQRNKGNFPGRFSGRQFSNSRSEMNVSTLELGDSALYLCASSLDGFSGNTIYFGEGSWLTVV.